One T cell receptor beta chain is described in this entry. What it recognizes is unknown. It was with a sample-barcoded 5' primer and a J-beta primer mix that a second PCR of about 6 to 12 cycles was run. CDR3-containing paired-end reads numbering at least 2.5 million came from each sample. TCRdb passed the 5' RACE reads through MiXCR, listing each CDR3 protein once. The data hold 850,000 to 1,000,000 distinct CDR3 sequences, with 40% to 60% observed a single time. All donors came from Russia, were Caucasian and healthy, and spanned ages about 6 to 100. This entry belongs to a study of blood T cells in healthy people across ages. Germline CDR1 reads SGHRS; CDR2 reads YFSETQ. The CDR3 is 16 amino acids. Trimming cost V 1 base and J 0 bases, with 12 bases left between them. General study points: Among T cells, TCR beta diversity per million cells dropped roughly linearly as age rose. The study found TCR beta diversity correlated strongly with naive T cell percentage.

The V gene is TRBV5-1, the J gene TRBJ2-3, with no clear D. Sample: blood. This TCR was recovered from a man aged 30 to 45 in good health. The CDR3 DNA sequence: TGCGCCAGCAGCTTGATGGCCGGTAAGAGCACAGATACGCAGTATTTT. Encoded protein: CASSLMAGKSTDTQYF.